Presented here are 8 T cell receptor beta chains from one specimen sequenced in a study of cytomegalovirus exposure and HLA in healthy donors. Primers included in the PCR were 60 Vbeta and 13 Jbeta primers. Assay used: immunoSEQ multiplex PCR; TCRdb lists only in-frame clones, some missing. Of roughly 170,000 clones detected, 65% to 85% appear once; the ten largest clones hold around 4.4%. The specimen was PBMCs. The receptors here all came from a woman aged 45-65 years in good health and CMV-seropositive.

This CDR3 is CAWSADRAGGYTF. The CDR3 DNA sequence: TGTGCCTGGAGTGCCGACAGGGCGGGTGGCTACACCTTC. The chain has TRBV30 and TRBJ1-2, with 7 bases lining up with TRBD1. J was trimmed by 7 bases and V by 1 base; bases with no gene match: 6. CDR3 size: 13 residues. From germline, CDR1 is GTSNPN and CDR2 SVGIG (reference sequence).

The DNA of the CDR3 is TGTGCCAGCAGCCAAGGCGGGGGGCTACTACATGATGAGCAGTTCTTC. Its translation: CASSQGGGLLHDEQFF. The V gene is TRBV4-2, the J gene TRBJ2-1; TRBD2 aligns across 8 bases. V lost 1 base to trimming and J lost 8 bases; unmatched junction nucleotides: 10. CDR3 size: 16 residues. The V gene's germline CDR1 is LGHNA and CDR2 YNFKEQ.

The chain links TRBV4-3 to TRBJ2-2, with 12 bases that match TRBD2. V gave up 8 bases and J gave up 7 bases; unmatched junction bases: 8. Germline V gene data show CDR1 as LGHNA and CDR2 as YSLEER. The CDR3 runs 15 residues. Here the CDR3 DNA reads TGCGCCAGCCGGCTAGCGGGGGGGCCAGGCGGGGAGCTGTTTTTT. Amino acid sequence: CASRLAGGPGGELFF.

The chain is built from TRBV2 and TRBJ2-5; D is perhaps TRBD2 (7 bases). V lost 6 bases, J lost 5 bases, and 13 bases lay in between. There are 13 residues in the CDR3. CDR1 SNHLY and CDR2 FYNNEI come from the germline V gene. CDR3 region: CASRAGATETQYF. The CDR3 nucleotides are TGTGCCAGCAGGGCGGGGGCAACGGAGACCCAGTACTTC.

CDR3 sequence (DNA): TGCAGCGTTGTAACCCTGGGACAGGTCGGGGAGCTGTTTTTT. Its protein product is CSVVTLGQVGELFF. This rearrangement joins TRBV29-1 to TRBJ2-2; 8 bases match TRBD1. Looked up from germline, CDR1 is SQVTM and CDR2 is ANQGSEA. CDR3 size: 14 residues. V was clipped by 4 bases and J by 7 bases; unmatched bases: 8.

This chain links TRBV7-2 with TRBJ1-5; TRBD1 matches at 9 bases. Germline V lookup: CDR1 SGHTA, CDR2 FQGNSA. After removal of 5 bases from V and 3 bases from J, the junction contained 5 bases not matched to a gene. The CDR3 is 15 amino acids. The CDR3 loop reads CASSARTGDNQPQHF. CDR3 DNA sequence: TGTGCCAGCAGCGCCCGGACAGGGGACAATCAGCCCCAGCATTTT.

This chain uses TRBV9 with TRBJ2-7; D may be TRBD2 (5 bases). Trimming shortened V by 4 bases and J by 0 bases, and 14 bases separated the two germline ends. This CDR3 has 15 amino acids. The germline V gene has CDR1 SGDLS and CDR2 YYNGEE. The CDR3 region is CASSIRETPSYEQYF. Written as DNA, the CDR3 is TGTGCCAGCAGCATAAGGGAGACCCCCTCCTACGAGCAGTACTTC.

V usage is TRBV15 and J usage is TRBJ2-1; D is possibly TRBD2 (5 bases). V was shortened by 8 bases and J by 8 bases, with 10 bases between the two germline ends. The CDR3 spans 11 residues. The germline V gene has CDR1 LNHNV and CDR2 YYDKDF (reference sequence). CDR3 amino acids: CATGSAHEQFF. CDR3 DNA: TGTGCCACCGGTAGCGCCCATGAGCAGTTCTTC.